This T cell receptor beta chain emerged from a study of Tregs in tolerant kidney transplant recipients. Study outcomes and limitations: No direct test of biological reproducibility was done here.

Details on this clone: The antigen is not known.

V lost 2 bases and J lost 5, with 9 bases in between. CDR3 size: 14 residues. The germline V gene has CDR1 MNHNY and CDR2 SVGAGI (reference sequence). The method was immunoSEQ multiplex PCR; TCRdb's version includes in-frame clones alone and lacks a portion of them. The table lists about 14,000 clones, around three quarters of them singletons. Sequences were derived from Tregs from blood, sampled before the transplant. The TCR originated in a human donor who received a combined kidney and bone marrow transplant. The chain is built from TRBV6-6 and TRBJ1-4; no definite D call. The CDR3 region is CASSYGNSNEKLFF. Here the CDR3 DNA reads TGTGCCAGCAGTTACGGAAACAGCAATGAAAAACTGTTTTTT.